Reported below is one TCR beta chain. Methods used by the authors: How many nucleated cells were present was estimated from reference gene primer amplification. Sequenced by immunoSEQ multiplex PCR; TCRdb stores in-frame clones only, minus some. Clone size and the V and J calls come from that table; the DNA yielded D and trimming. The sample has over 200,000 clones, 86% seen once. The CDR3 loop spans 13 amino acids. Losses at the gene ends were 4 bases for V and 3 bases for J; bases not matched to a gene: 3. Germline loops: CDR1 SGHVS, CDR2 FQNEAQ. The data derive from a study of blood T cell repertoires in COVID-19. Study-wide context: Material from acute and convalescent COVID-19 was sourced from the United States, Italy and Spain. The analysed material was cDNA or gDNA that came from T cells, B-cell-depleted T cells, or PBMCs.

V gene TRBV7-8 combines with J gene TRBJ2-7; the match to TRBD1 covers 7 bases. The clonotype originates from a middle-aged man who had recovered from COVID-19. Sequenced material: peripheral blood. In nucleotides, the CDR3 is TGTGCCAGCAGCTACTGGGACAGCTACGAGCAGTACTTC. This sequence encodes CASSYWDSYEQYF.